Below, 10 T cell receptor beta chains from the same sample are listed, as sequenced in a study of Tregs in tolerant kidney transplant recipients. Using immunoSEQ multiplex PCR, the repertoire was profiled, and TCRdb retains in-frame clones only, with some absent. This sample's table reports 30,000 to 35,000 clones. This sample comprised CD8+ T cells from blood, obtained before the transplant. Source of these receptors: a human donor who received a combined kidney and bone marrow transplant.

Worth noting for this clone: Read data end 3 residues before the CDR3 end; the end is taken from the germline J gene. The chain links TRBV18 to TRBJ1-4; 7 bases map to TRBD1. V trimming: 0 bases; J trimming: 5 bases; junction bases outside the gene matches: 3. CDR1 is KGHSH and CDR2 is LQKENI in the germline V gene. The CDR3 sequence is 15 residues long. CDR3 DNA, as far as it was read: TGTGCCAGCTCACCACCGGCAGGGGGGAATGAAAAA. It codes for CASSPPAGGNEK. The full CDR3 is CASSPPAGGNEKLFF.

With regard to this clone: Read coverage stops 3 residues before the CDR3 terminus; the germline J gene supplies the remainder. The chain recombines TRBV7-9 with TRBJ2-5; 11 bases fit TRBD2. V lost 5 bases and J lost 1; bases outside the gene matches: 3. The CDR3 loop spans 15 amino acids. Germline V gene data show CDR1 as SEHNR and CDR2 as FQNEAQ (reference sequence). The CDR3 reads CASSRTSGSQETQYF. CDR3 DNA, as far as it was read: TGTGCCAGCAGCCGGACTAGCGGGTCCCAAGAGACC. The entire variable domain, with the rest obtained from reference TRBV7-9 and TRBJ2-5, is as follows: DTGVSQNPRHKITKRGQNVTFRCDPISEHNRLYWYRQTLGQGPEFLTYFQNEAQLEKSRLLSDRFSAERPKGSFSTLEIQRTEQGDSAMYLCASSRTSGSQETQYFGPGTRLLVL.

The CDR3 sequence is CSARDFRVSVNTEAFF. Incomplete CDR3 DNA: TGCAGTGCTAGAGATTTCAGGGTTAGTGTGAACACTGAA. The chain uses TRBV20-1 and TRBJ1-1, with D possibly being TRBD1 (5 bases). The read comes to an end 3 residues before the CDR3 does, leaving the germline J gene to fill in the end. The CDR3 spans 16 residues. The V gene lost 0 bases and the J gene lost 0 bases, with 14 bases spanning the gap. In germline, CDR1 is DFQATT, CDR2 SNEGSKA (reference sequence).

On this clone itself: With the read ending 3 residues before the CDR3 end, the germline J gene is used to fill in that end. The chain uses TRBV19 and TRBJ2-3; TRBD2 aligns across 15 bases. Germline V CDR1 and CDR2: LNHDA, SQIVND (reference sequence). V lost 6 bases to trimming and J lost 6 bases; unmatched junction nucleotides: 4. The CDR3 is 15 residues long. The CDR3 is CASSSGTSGGDTQYF. The covered CDR3 bases are TGTGCCAGTAGCTCCGGGACTAGCGGGGGGGATACG. The full variable domain, with the rest looked up from reference TRBV19 and TRBJ2-3, is DGGITQSPKYLFRKEGQNVTLSCEQNLNHDAMYWYRQDPGQGLRLIYYSQIVNDFQKGDIAEGYSVSREKKESFPLTVTSAQKNPTAFYLCASSSGTSGGDTQYFGPGTRLTVL.

As regards this clone: The sequence runs out 3 residues before the end of the CDR3; the remainder is reconstructed from the germline J gene. The rearrangement links TRBV14 to TRBJ1-6, with D tentatively TRBD1 (5 bases). Germline V gene lookup returns CDR1 SGHDN and CDR2 FVKESK. The CDR3 spans 13 residues. V lost 5 bases to trimming and J lost 10 bases, with 12 bases between them. The CDR3 bases that were read are TGTGCCAGCAGCGGTTCGGGGGGATCACCC. Translation gives CASSGSGGSP. The complete CDR3 sequence is CASSGSGGSPLHF.

The CDR3 spells CASSFPTGSSYEQYF. CDR3 DNA (partial): TGTGCCAGCAGCTTCCCCACGGGGAGCTCCTACGAG. V gene TRBV7-8 combines with J gene TRBJ2-7; tentative D call: TRBD2 (5 bases). The CDR3 goes on 3 residues after the read ends, and that part is filled in from the germline J gene. This CDR3 has 15 residues. Germline lookup yields CDR1 SGHVS and CDR2 FQNEAQ. The V gene lost 3 bases and the J gene lost 0 bases, with 12 bases spanning the gap.

Note on this clone: The read comes to an end 3 residues before the CDR3 does, leaving the germline J gene to fill in the end. V and J are TRBV29-1 and TRBJ2-1; 8 bases align to TRBD1. Germline V gives CDR1 SQVTM, CDR2 ANQGSEA. V dropped 6 bases and J dropped 9; count of bases not matched to a gene: 4. CDR3 length: 11 residues. The chain's CDR3 is CSVGQGGEQFF. CDR3 bases read: TGCAGCGTAGGACAGGGCGGTGAG.

Details on this clone: Coverage ceases 3 residues before the CDR3 finishes, and the germline J gene fills in the end. This chain joins TRBV13 and TRBJ2-2; TRBD2 matches at 9 bases. V shed 0 bases and J 3 bases; nucleotides not matched to a gene: 2. CDR1 PRHDT and CDR2 FYEKMQ come from the germline V gene (reference sequence). The CDR3 extends over 16 amino acids. The chain's CDR3 is CASSLGTSGYTGELFF. The sequenced CDR3 bases are TGTGCCAGCAGCTTAGGGACTAGCGGTTACACCGGGGAG.

A word on this clone: The DNA ends 3 residues before the CDR3 does, and the rest of the CDR3 is filled in from the germline J gene. The J gene is TRBJ1-2, the V gene TRBV7-9; 7 nucleotides line up with TRBD1. Germline trimming cut 8 bases from V and 4 bases from J; bases unmatched to any gene: 7. The CDR3 totals 13 residues. The germline V gene has CDR1 SEHNR and CDR2 FQNEAQ (reference sequence). CDR3 DNA, as far as it was read: TGTGCCAGCGACCGTCAGGGGGGCTATGGC. Amino acids: CASDRQGGYG. The whole CDR3 protein is CASDRQGGYGYTF.

With regard to this clone: With the read ending 3 residues before the CDR3 end, the germline J gene is used to fill in that end. The J gene is TRBJ2-7, the V gene TRBV7-6; TRBD1 matches 8 bases. V lost 1 base, J lost 6 bases, and 11 bases stayed unmatched. Per the germline V gene, CDR1 is SGHVS and CDR2 is FNYEAQ. The CDR3 sequence is 16 residues long. CDR3 residues: CASSLESGQGAGEQYF. Incomplete CDR3 DNA: TGTGCCAGCAGCTTAGAGTCGGGGCAGGGGGCGGGCGAG.